This record looks at one T cell receptor (beta chain) sequence and its context. A few counts support this clone. The antigen this receptor binds is unknown. No much larger clone is present one base from it, and per-base qualities are unavailable. These data originate in a study of a mutant IDH1 vaccine in newly diagnosed glioma (dated by TCRdb to about 2021). Context from the whole study: Patients were given eight vaccinations, in weeks 1, 3, 5, 7, 11, 15, 19 and 23, which matched visits V03 through V10. Prior to enrollment, standard therapy consisting of radiotherapy alone, temozolomide alone, or radiochemotherapy with temozolomide had been administered to patients, with the combination being received by most patients. Peripheral blood samples were drawn at six visits, namely V03 (baseline), V05, V07, V10, V12 and V13. Of the 25 to 35 patients who were treated, approximately 62% were male and roughly 38% were female, and the mean age was around 41 years. In the chemotherapy-containing groups, vaccination started alongside temozolomide cycles, whereas in patients who had radiotherapy alone it started 4-6 weeks after radiotherapy. Longitudinal TCRB deep sequencing was done for fewer than 30 treated patients, wherever samples were available for exploratory analyses. Results the study describes overall, beyond this receptor: Immune responses induced by the vaccine were seen in 90% to 95% of patients across multiple MHC alleles. Pseudoprogression seemed to be unrelated to changes in the top peripheral T cell clonotypes found by TCRB sequencing. The authors noted that analyses of patient blood samples could not be reproduced because of sample limitations. PBMC samples for TCRB deep sequencing were selected based on availability.

V drops 4 bases and J drops 3 bases, leaving 12 bases in between. From the germline V gene (reference sequence), CDR1 is GTSNPN and CDR2 is SVGIG. The CDR3 goes from the cysteine to the phenylalanine over 13 residues. The sequence is cut down to CDR3 DNA, 39 bases in frame from base 1. Library method: the immunoSEQ multiplex PCR assay. Rearranged TCR beta chain sequences were amplified using the hsTCRB Kit according to the manufacturer's protocol. TCRB libraries were sequenced on an Illumina MiSeq. Processing in the source paper ran as follows. Demultiplexing, trimming and gene mapping were performed with the kit vendor's proprietary platform. TCRdb obtained this table from immuneACCESS and retained in-frame rearrangements with V and J assigned. These tables miss some clones; where compared with another copy, unresolved V genes account for less than half of the shortfall, and the remainder is unexplained. V and J calls and clone size are those listed in that table; D and trimming were worked out from the DNA. The sample includes 88,000 or so clones, with 65% to 90% observed a single time. 2% to 2.5% of the sample is in the top ten clones.

The meaning of the sample's time point label: week 23, last vaccination. A 20-mer mutant IDH1 peptide at 300 micrograms in Montanide made up each vaccine dose, which was injected subcutaneously together with topical imiquimod. The donors had newly diagnosed IDH1-mutant astrocytomas of WHO grade 3 or 4 that showed loss of nuclear ATRX. The samples were drawn from NOA16, a multicentre, single-arm, open-label phase I trial in Germany that tested a mutant IDH1 peptide vaccine in humans for the first time. Genomic DNA for TCRB sequencing was isolated from EDTA blood with the DNeasy Blood and Tissue Kit.

The chain couples TRBV30 to TRBJ1-1, and possibly TRBD1, on 5 matching bases. The sequencing here drew on PBMCs, taken from a glioma patient whose treatment included an IDH1 peptide vaccine. The clonotype comes from a young man with glioma. Some clones in this sample may be carry-over from other donors' samples. The CDR3 region: CAWNKGSDTEAFF. The nucleotides read TGTGCCTGGAACAAGGGGTCAGACACTGAAGCTTTCTTT. The variable domain in full, with residues beyond the CDR3 obtained from the reference TRBV30 and TRBJ1-1 genes, is SQTIHQWPATLVQPVGSPLSLECTVEGTSNPNLYWYRQAAGRGLQLLFYSVGIGQISSEVPQNLSASRPQDRQFILSSKKLLLSDSGFYLCAWNKGSDTEAFFGQGTRLTVV.